The 5 T cell receptor beta chains below all came from one sample that was sequenced in a study of blood T cell repertoires in COVID-19. The data were produced by immunoSEQ multiplex PCR, yet TCRdb's version contains in-frame clones alone and is incomplete. The sample lists about 150,000 clones; roughly 81% were seen once. The sample comprised peripheral blood. The source of these receptors is a woman in her fifties or sixties with COVID-19, enrolled during active disease.

This sequence joins TRBV20-1 and TRBJ1-1; D is uncertain. From germline, CDR1 is DFQATT and CDR2 SNEGSKA (reference sequence). The length of the CDR3 is 11 residues. The ends were cut back, 5 bases at V and 7 bases at J, with 11 bases in the middle. The CDR3 bases are TGCAGTGCTCAACAAGCGGTTGAAGCTTTCTTT. Translation gives CSAQQAVEAFF.

The DNA of the CDR3 is TGTGCCAGCGGGGCAGGGGTAAACACCGGGGAGCTGTTTTTT. This translates into CASGAGVNTGELFF. This rearrangement joins TRBV7-3 to TRBJ2-2; tentative D call: TRBD1 (6 bases). This CDR3 has 14 amino acids. Germline V gene data show CDR1 as SGHTA and CDR2 as FQGTGA. V was shortened by 8 bases and J by 2 bases, with 12 bases between the two germline ends. Drawing the rest from reference TRBV7-3 and TRBJ2-2, the complete variable domain is GAGVSQTPSNKVTEKGKYVELRCDPISGHTALYWYRQSLGQGPEFLIYFQGTGAADDSGLPNDRFFAVRPEGSVSTLKIQRTERGDSAVYLCASGAGVNTGELFFGEGSRLTVL.

The gene calls are TRBV9 and TRBJ1-4; D might be TRBD1 (6 bases). The CDR3 is 13 residues long. Germline CDR1 reads SGDLS; CDR2 reads YYNGEE. The V gene lost 2 bases and the J gene lost 8 bases, with 10 bases spanning the gap. CDR3 DNA sequence: TGTGCCAGCAGCGTGACAGGCCGGGAAAAACTGTTTTTT. This translates into CASSVTGREKLFF.

In its sample, this clone was seen once. The chain links TRBV2 to TRBJ1-3; TRBD1 might be the D (5 bases). V lost 8 bases and J lost 0, with 11 bases in between. Germline V gene sequence: CDR1 SNHLY, CDR2 FYNNEI. CDR3 length: 14 residues. In DNA, the CDR3 is TGTGCCAGCGACAGCGCGAGCTCTGGAAACACCATATATTTT. This encodes CASDSASSGNTIYF.

This clone was detected once. The rearrangement joins TRBV19 to TRBJ1-2; 8 bases fit TRBD1. The CDR3 is 14 amino acids. V gave up 3 bases and J gave up 5 bases; unmatched junction bases: 5. CDR1 and CDR2 (germline): LNHDA, SQIVND (reference sequence). CDR3 region: CASSMDREGYGYTF. The DNA for the CDR3 is TGTGCCAGTAGTATGGACAGGGAGGGGTATGGCTACACCTTC.